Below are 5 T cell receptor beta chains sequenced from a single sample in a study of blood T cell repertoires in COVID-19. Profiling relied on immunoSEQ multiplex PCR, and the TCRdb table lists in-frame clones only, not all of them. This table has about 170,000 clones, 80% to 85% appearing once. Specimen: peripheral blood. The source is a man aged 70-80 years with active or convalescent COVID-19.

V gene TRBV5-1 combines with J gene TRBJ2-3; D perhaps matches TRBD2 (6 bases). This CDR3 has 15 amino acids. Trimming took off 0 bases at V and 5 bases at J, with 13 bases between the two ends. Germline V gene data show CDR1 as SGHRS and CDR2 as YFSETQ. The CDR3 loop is CASSLVGGAVDTQYF. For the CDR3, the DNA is TGCGCCAGCAGCTTGGTTGGCGGGGCCGTAGATACGCAGTATTTT.

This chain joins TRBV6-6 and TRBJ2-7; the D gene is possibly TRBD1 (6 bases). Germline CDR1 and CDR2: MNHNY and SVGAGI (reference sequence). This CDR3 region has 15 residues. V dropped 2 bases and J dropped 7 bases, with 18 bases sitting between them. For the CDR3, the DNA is TGTGCCAGCAGTTACGGGGTCGCAGGGGCTCAAGAGCAGTACTTC. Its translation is CASSYGVAGAQEQYF.

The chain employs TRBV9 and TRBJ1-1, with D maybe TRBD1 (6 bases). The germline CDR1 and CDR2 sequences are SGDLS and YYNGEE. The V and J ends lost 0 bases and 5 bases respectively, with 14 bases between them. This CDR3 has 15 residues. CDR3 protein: CASSVDSQGRTEAFF. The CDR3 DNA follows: TGTGCCAGCAGCGTAGACTCACAGGGAAGGACTGAAGCTTTCTTT.

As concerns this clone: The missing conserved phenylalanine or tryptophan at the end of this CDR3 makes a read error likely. This CDR3 is CASSPRTGGGNTEAFL. In DNA form, the CDR3 reads TGCGCCAGCAGCCCAAGGACAGGGGGTGGTAACACTGAAGCTTTCCTT. The rearrangement joins TRBV5-1 to TRBJ1-1; 10 positions match TRBD1. The J segment lost 2 bases and the V segment lost 4 bases, leaving 8 bases of the junction unmatched. Germline V gives CDR1 SGHRS, CDR2 YFSETQ. This CDR3 comprises 16 residues.

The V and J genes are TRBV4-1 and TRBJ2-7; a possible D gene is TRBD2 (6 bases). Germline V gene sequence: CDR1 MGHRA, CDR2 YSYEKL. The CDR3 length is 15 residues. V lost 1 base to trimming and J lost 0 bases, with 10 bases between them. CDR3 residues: CASSQVRGSSYEQYF. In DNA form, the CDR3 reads TGCGCCAGCAGCCAAGTTCGGGGGAGCTCCTACGAGCAGTACTTC.